This TCR beta chain derives from a study of blood T cell repertoires in COVID-19. The wider study: The United States, Italy and Spain supplied acute and convalescent COVID-19 samples. The cDNA or gDNA used as material had been derived from T cells, B-cell-depleted T cells, or PBMCs.

Ages ranged from roughly 18 to 100 years, with residence in about 24 US areas. As handled by the study authors: Estimates of nucleated cell counts were drawn from the amplification of reference gene primers. Libraries were prepared by immunoSEQ multiplex PCR; TCRdb keeps only in-frame clonotypes and omits some of them. D and trimming were read from the DNA, whereas the V and J calls and clone size are those reported in that table. The repertoire consists of around 250,000 clones, with around 88% occurring once and the leading ten covering approximately 2%. The TCR sequence derives from a woman between 50 and 59 years old who had recovered from COVID-19. Sequencing was carried out using PBMCs or T cells enriched from blood (not recorded which).

The CDR3 loop reads CASSVFSTNEKLFF. DNA for the CDR3: TGTGCCAGCAGCGTATTCTCAACTAATGAAAAACTGTTTTTT. The chain uses TRBV9 and TRBJ1-4; D is undetermined. Germline V gives CDR1 SGDLS, CDR2 YYNGEE. There are 14 residues in the CDR3. Between the trimmed V and J ends, which lost 1 base and 0 bases, there was a span of 4 bases.